This TCR beta chain was found in a study of cytomegalovirus exposure and HLA in healthy donors. 60 Vbeta and 13 Jbeta primers were used in PCR. Sequencing used immunoSEQ multiplex PCR; TCRdb keeps in-frame clones, though not all of them. The sample has some 70,000 clones, roughly 84% seen once. Trimming stripped 4 bases from V and 4 bases from J, with 16 bases between. The CDR3 is 16 residues long. The germline gives CDR1 SGHTA, CDR2 FQGTGA. This chain uses TRBV7-3 with TRBJ2-2, with a possible D match to TRBD2 (7 bases). The receptor was isolated from a woman in her forties or fifties in good health and CMV-seronegative. Input material: PBMCs. For the CDR3, the DNA is TGTGCCAGCAGCTCCGTCCGGGGGGCCGGCACCGGGGAGCTGTTTTTT. Translated: CASSSVRGAGTGELFF.